A single sample gave rise to the 17 T cell receptor beta chains below, sequenced in a study of OX40 agonist ivuxolimab in advanced cancers. Produced via immunoSEQ multiplex PCR; TCRdb's table is partial and in-frame only. The top ten hold roughly 25% of the sample, which has approximately 28,000 clones, more than 75% seen once. The sample was CD4+ or CD8+ T cells sorted from blood, taken in a trial of the OX40 agonist ivuxolimab. The receptors come from an adult with an advanced solid tumor such as melanoma, head and neck, liver or kidney cancer.

The table lists this clone with a few counts. One junction end disagrees with the germline gene, perhaps due to a read error. V and J are TRBV27 and TRBJ2-5, with TRBD2 identical over 13 bases. Per germline, CDR1 MNHEY and CDR2 SMNVEV (reference sequence). The CDR3 has 19 residues. The CDR3 nucleotides read TGTGCCAGCAGTCTATCATGGACTAGCGGGAGCCACTCCGAAGAGACCCAGTACTTC. Amino acid sequence: CASSLSWTSGSHSEETQYF.

CDR3 DNA: TGCGCCAGCAGCTTGGGTCAGGGGGCCAACTCCTACGAGCAGTACTTC. Translated: CASSLGQGANSYEQYF. The chain recombines TRBV5-1 with TRBJ2-7; 8 bases are a match to TRBD1. Germline CDR1 is SGHRS and CDR2 is YFSETQ. The CDR3 has 16 residues. Germline trimming cut 0 bases from V and 0 bases from J; bases unmatched to any gene: 5.

This clone was found a few times. In the same sample, other DNA sequences code for this CDR3. The V call is TRBV28, the J call TRBJ1-6; D gene uncertain. The germline V and J ends were trimmed by 5 bases and 5 bases, with 10 bases remaining between them. CDR1 is MDHEN, CDR2 SYDVKM, per germline. This CDR3 contains 14 residues. CDR3 nucleotides: TGTGCCAGCAGTCCAACCGGCGATAATTCACCCCTCCACTTT. This encodes CASSPTGDNSPLHF.

This clone was counted once. The chain combines TRBV4-2 with TRBJ2-7; 8 bases are a match to TRBD2. The CDR3 is 16 residues long. Losses at the gene ends were 1 base for V and 4 bases for J; bases not matched to a gene: 9. In germline, CDR1 is LGHNA, CDR2 YNFKEQ. CDR3 loop: CASSQGTGGGLYEQYF. CDR3 in DNA: TGTGCCAGCAGCCAAGGGACCGGGGGGGGCCTGTACGAGCAGTACTTC.

The rearrangement links TRBV25-1 to TRBJ1-1; D gene ambiguous. Germline CDR1 MGHDK, CDR2 SYGVNS. V was trimmed by 4 bases and J by 1 base, leaving 7 bases between them. The CDR3 loop spans 13 amino acids. In DNA, the CDR3 is TGTGCCAGCAGTGGCTTGGGGAACACTGAAGCTTTCTTT. Its translation: CASSGLGNTEAFF.

The chain couples TRBV7-2 to TRBJ1-1, with 7 bases aligning to TRBD1. CDR1 and CDR2 (germline): SGHTA, FQGNSA. V gave up 3 bases and J gave up 4 bases; unmatched junction bases: 8. The CDR3 is 15 residues long. Here the CDR3 reads CASSFHSGGGTEAFF. Written as DNA, the CDR3 is TGTGCCAGCAGCTTTCATTCAGGGGGAGGCACTGAAGCTTTCTTT.

The V call is TRBV10-2, the J call TRBJ2-1; D gene ambiguous. The CDR3 covers 15 residues. Germline assignment: CDR1 WSHSY and CDR2 SAAADI. The V and J ends lost 6 bases and 0 bases respectively, with 12 bases between them. CDR3 nucleotides: TGCGCCAGCAGCGCCGGGCTGAGCTCCTACAATGAGCAGTTCTTC. Protein sequence: CASSAGLSSYNEQFF.

The gene calls are TRBV6-1 and TRBJ2-7, with D maybe TRBD1 (8 bases). The CDR3 spans 15 residues. The germline gives CDR1 MNHNS, CDR2 SASEGT. V dropped 5 bases and J dropped 1 base, with 15 bases sitting between them. The CDR3 DNA reads TGTGCCAGCAGTCCTACAGGGGGGGCTTCCTACGAGCAGTACTTC. It is translated as CASSPTGGASYEQYF.

The chain uses TRBV10-2 and TRBJ2-7, with TRBD2 as a possible D gene (5 bases). The CDR3 consists of 16 residues. CDR1 WSHSY and CDR2 SAAADI come from the germline V gene. Trimming removed 3 bases at V and 2 bases at J, with 17 bases between. The CDR3 here is CASSDPGVGIPYEQYF. The DNA of the CDR3 is TGCGCCAGCAGTGACCCCGGGGTGGGGATCCCCTACGAGCAGTACTTC.

The CDR3 nucleotides are TGTGCCTGGAGTGTTTCGTTGTCGAACACTGAAGCTTTCTTT. Amino acid sequence: CAWSVSLSNTEAFF. The chain recombines TRBV30 with TRBJ1-1; no firm D call. The CDR3 runs to 14 residues. Germline V lookup: CDR1 GTSNPN, CDR2 SVGIG (reference sequence). V dropped 0 bases and J dropped 1 base, with 9 bases sitting between them. Combining the CDR3 with reference TRBV30 and TRBJ1-1 gives the whole variable domain SQTIHQWPATLVQPVGSPLSLECTVEGTSNPNLYWYRQAAGRGLQLLFYSVGIGQISSEVPQNLSASRPQDRQFILSSKKLLLSDSGFYLCAWSVSLSNTEAFFGQGTRLTVV.

The rearrangement links TRBV27 to TRBJ2-7; D is undetermined. This CDR3 comprises 16 residues. Trimming left V 2 bases short and J 3 bases short, with 17 bases between. Germline CDR1 reads MNHEY; CDR2 reads SMNVEV (reference sequence). In DNA, the CDR3 is TGTGCCAGCAGTTTAAGGGCCCCAACAGTTAACTACGAGCAGTACTTC. Translating gives CASSLRAPTVNYEQYF.

This clone was observed once. V is TRBV28 and J is TRBJ1-4, with D possibly matching TRBD1 (5 bases). Trimming removed 7 bases at V and 5 bases at J, with 11 bases between. This CDR3 is built from 13 residues. CDR1 MDHEN and CDR2 SYDVKM come from the germline V gene. The CDR3 loop reads CASKGTANEKLFF. The CDR3 DNA sequence: TGTGCCAGCAAAGGGACTGCCAATGAAAAACTGTTTTTT.

The chain couples TRBV5-6 to TRBJ2-7; TRBD1 agrees at 11 bases. Germline values: CDR1 SGHDT, CDR2 YYEEEE. V was pared by 3 bases and J by 7 bases, with 6 bases of the junction left unmatched. CDR3 length: 14 amino acids. CDR3 region: CASSSGQGAREQYF. CDR3 nucleotide sequence: TGTGCCAGCAGCTCCGGACAGGGGGCGCGGGAGCAGTACTTC.

The chain links TRBV30 to TRBJ1-2; the D gene is possibly TRBD1 (5 bases). The V gene lost 1 base and the J gene lost 1 base, with 22 bases spanning the gap. Germline-derived CDR1 and CDR2 are GTSNPN and SVGIG (reference sequence). This CDR3 is 18 amino acids long. CDR3 sequence reads: CAWSARRGRDLFNYGYTF. DNA of the CDR3: TGTGCCTGGAGTGCCCGCCGTGGCAGGGACTTATTTAACTATGGCTACACCTTC.

V is TRBV7-8 and J is TRBJ2-3, with 11 bases that match TRBD2. Unmatched junction bases numbered 12, after V lost 7 bases and J lost 3 bases. The CDR3 totals 17 residues. Germline loops: CDR1 SGHVS, CDR2 FQNEAQ. The CDR3: CASTLLAGAPGTDTQYF. CDR3 nucleotides: TGTGCCAGCACCCTACTAGCGGGAGCCCCGGGGACAGATACGCAGTATTTT.

This chain connects TRBV10-3 to TRBJ1-2; a weak D match, TRBD1 (5 bases). Germline-derived CDR1 and CDR2 are ENHRY and SYGVKD. CDR3 length equals 15 residues. V lost 3 bases to trimming and J lost 3 bases, with 14 bases between them. The DNA of the CDR3 is TGTGCCATCAGTGACCCGACCGGGGGATACTATGGCTACACCTTC. Its translation is CAISDPTGGYYGYTF.

The chain links TRBV27 to TRBJ2-1; 12 bases fit TRBD1. Germline V gene sequence: CDR1 MNHEY, CDR2 SMNVEV (reference sequence). CDR3 length: 15 amino acids. With V trimmed by 6 bases and J by 6 bases, 6 bases remained unmatched. The CDR3 spells CASSPGTGGFNEQFF. The CDR3, as DNA: TGTGCCAGCAGCCCAGGGACAGGGGGCTTCAATGAGCAGTTCTTC.